This T cell receptor beta chain stems from a study of identical twins. The CDR3 runs to 18 residues. Trimming took 4 bases from V and 0 from J, leaving 17 bases between them. In germline, CDR1 is SGHRS, CDR2 YFSETQ. This clonotype was recorded many times. Its antigen is undetermined. Template switching added a universal primer site, and cDNA bore unique molecular identifiers. TCRdb reanalysed the 5' RACE reads using MiXCR and keeps one entry per CDR3 protein. The data hold roughly 700,000 distinct CDR3 sequences, with 8.5% to 9% observed a single time. Notes on the study in general: Twin pairs had excess sharing that was weaker in beta out-of-frame sequences. Out-of-frame alpha sequences common to twins exhibited an excess of low generation probability.

These data also formed part of another study, on yellow fever vaccine responses in identical twins. That report notes: Twins reportedly mounted vaccine T cell responses that seemed partly convergent, partly personalized.

This TCR came from a woman aged 18 to 35 in good health. The J gene is TRBJ2-6, the V gene TRBV5-1; D remains unclear. Sequenced sample: PBMCs. CDR3 amino acids: CASSPVAQPVSGANVLTF. The DNA of the CDR3 is TGCGCCAGCAGCCCGGTGGCACAGCCAGTCTCTGGGGCCAACGTCCTGACTTTC.